This paragraph covers one T cell receptor (beta chain) sequence. Its matching antigen is unknown. These data belong to a study of T cells in localized non-small cell lung cancer. The study's findings and limits: Maximal T cell clonality occurred in uninvolved adjacent lung, with tumor ranking below it.

The assay was immunoSEQ multiplex PCR, and TCRdb's table has in-frame clones only and misses some. The profile shows 25,000 to 30,000 clones, 85% to 90% of them singletons. The V and J ends lost 4 bases and 4 bases respectively, with 10 bases between them. The V gene's germline CDR1 is LGHNT and CDR2 FRNRAP. The CDR3 has 13 amino acids. The J gene is TRBJ1-2, the V gene TRBV12-5; tentatively, D is TRBD1 (5 bases). This receptor was obtained from a woman aged 18 to 50 with stage I lung adenocarcinoma. Sample: peripheral blood, taken before any cancer treatment. Here the CDR3 DNA reads TGTGCTAGTGGTTACGGGACCGGCTATGGCTACACCTTC. It encodes CASGYGTGYGYTF. Full variable domain (remainder filled in from reference TRBV12-5 and TRBJ1-2): DARVTQTPRHKVTEMGQEVTMRCQPILGHNTVFWYRQTMMQGLELLAYFRNRAPLDDSGMPKDRFSAEMPDATLATLKIQPSEPRDSAVYFCASGYGTGYGYTFGSGTRLTVV.